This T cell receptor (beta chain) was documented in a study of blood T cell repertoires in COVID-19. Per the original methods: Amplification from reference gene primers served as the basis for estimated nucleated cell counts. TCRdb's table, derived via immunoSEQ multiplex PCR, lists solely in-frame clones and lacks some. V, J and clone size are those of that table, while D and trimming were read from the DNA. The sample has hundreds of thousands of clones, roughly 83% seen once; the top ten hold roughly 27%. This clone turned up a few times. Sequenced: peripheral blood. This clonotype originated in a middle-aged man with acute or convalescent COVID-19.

The CDR3 coding sequence is TGTGCCAGCAGTCGACAGGGTTGGGACACTGAAGCTTTCTTT. Protein product: CASSRQGWDTEAFF. This rearrangement joins TRBV6-5 to TRBJ1-1, with 7 bases aligning to TRBD1. V lost 5 bases to trimming and J lost 3 bases; unmatched junction nucleotides: 6. The CDR3 runs to 14 residues. Germline V gene lookup returns CDR1 MNHEY and CDR2 SVGAGI.